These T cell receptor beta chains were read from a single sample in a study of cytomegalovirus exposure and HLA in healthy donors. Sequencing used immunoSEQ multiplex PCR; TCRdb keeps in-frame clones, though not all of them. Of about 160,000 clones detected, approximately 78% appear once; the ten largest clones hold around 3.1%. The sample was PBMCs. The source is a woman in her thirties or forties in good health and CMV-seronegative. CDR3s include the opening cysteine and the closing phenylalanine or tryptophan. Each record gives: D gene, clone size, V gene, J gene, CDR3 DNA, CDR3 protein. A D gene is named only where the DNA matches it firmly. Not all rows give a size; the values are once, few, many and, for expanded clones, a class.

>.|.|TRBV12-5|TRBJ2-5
TGTGCTAGTGGTTCATATCGGGGGTCCGCGTCGGACAAAGTGACCCAGTACTTC
CASGSYRGSASDKVTQYF
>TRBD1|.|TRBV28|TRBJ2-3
TGTGCCAGCAGAACGGGGACAGGGGACACAGATACGCAGTATTTT
CASRTGTGDTDTQYF
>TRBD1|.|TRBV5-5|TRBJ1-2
TGTGCCAGCAGCCAAGGGACAGGGGGCTATGGCTACACCTTC
CASSQGTGGYGYTF
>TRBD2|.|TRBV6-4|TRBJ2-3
TGTGCCAGCAGTGTAATAGCGGGGGGGCCAGCAGATACGCAGTATTTT
CASSVIAGGPADTQYF
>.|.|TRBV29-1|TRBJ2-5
TGCAGCGCTGGGACTTACCAAGAGACCCAGTACTTC
CSAGTYQETQYF
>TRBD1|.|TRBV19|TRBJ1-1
TGTGCCAGTAGTTACCGACAGGGTCCCACTGAAGCTTTCTTT
CASSYRQGPTEAFF
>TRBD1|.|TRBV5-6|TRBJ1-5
TGTGCCAGCAGCTTGGGGGGACAGTGGGTCACTCAGCCCCAGCATTTT
CASSLGGQWVTQPQHF
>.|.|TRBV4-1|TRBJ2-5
TGCGCCAGCAGCCAAGTGGCAGAGACCCAGTACTTC
CASSQVAETQYF
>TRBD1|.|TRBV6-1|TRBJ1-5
TGTGCCACCTCCTCGGACAGGAATCAGCCCCAGCATTTT
CATSSDRNQPQHF
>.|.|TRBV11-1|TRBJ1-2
TGTGCCAGCAGCTTCTCCGGGAACCCCATTTATGGCTACACCTTC
CASSFSGNPIYGYTF
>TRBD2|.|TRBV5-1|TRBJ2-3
TGCGCCAGCAGCCTCGGGACTAGCGGGGGGGATTTTGCGGAGTATTTT
CASSLGTSGGDFAEYF
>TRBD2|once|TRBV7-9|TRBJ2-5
TGTGCCAGCCGTCCCCGCCAGCGGGGGGGCCTTTGGGAGACCCAGTACTTC
CASRPRQRGGLWETQYF
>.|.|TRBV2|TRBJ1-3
TGTGCCAGCAGTGAAATCGCCAGGGCCGGAAACACCATATATTTT
CASSEIARAGNTIYF
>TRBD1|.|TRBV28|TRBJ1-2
TGTGCCAGCAGGCGACAGACAGGGCTTGGCTACACCTTC
CASRRQTGLGYTF
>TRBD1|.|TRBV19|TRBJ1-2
TGTGCCAGTAGTATCCAACAGGGGAAAAGGCCTAACTATGGCTACACCTTC
CASSIQQGKRPNYGYTF
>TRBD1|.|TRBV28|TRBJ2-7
TGTGCCAGCAGCCAAACAGGGGCGGGTTCCGAGCAGTACTTC
CASSQTGAGSEQYF
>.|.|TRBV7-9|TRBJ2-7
TGTTCCAGCACCCTAGGGCTGCCAGGGAACACCTACGAGCAGTACTTC
CSSTLGLPGNTYEQYF
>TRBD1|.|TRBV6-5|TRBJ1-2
TGTGCCAGCAGCAGGACAGGGGATACGTATGGCTACACCTTC
CASSRTGDTYGYTF
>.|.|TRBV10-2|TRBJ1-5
TGCGCCAGCAGCGCCACAGGGAATAGCAATCAGCCCCAGCATTTT
CASSATGNSNQPQHF
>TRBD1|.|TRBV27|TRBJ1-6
TGTGCCAGCAGTCCCCAGGGGGCGCGGAATTCACCCCTCCACTTT
CASSPQGARNSPLHF
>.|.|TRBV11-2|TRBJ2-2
TGTGCCAGCAGTCGTAAACACGCGAACACCGGGGAGCTGTTTTTT
CASSRKHANTGELFF
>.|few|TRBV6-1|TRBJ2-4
TGTGCCAGCAGTGAAAGGGCGGGGAGAAACATTCAGTACTTC
CASSERAGRNIQYF
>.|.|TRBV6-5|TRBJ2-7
TGTGCCAGCAGTTTCGGCAGGGGGGTCTACGAGCAGTACTTC
CASSFGRGVYEQYF
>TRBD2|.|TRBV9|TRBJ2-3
TGTGCCAGCAGCGTAGTAGCGGGAGACAGGGATACGCAGTATTTT
CASSVVAGDRDTQYF
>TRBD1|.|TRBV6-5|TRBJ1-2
TGTGCCAGCGGAGAATACAGGGGGCGGTCTTATGGCTACACCTTC
CASGEYRGRSYGYTF
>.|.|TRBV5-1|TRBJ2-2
TGCGCCAGCAGCTTGTTGCTAGCCGGGGAGCTGTTTTTT
CASSLLLAGELFF
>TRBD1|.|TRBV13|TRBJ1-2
TGTGCCAGCAGCTTAGGAAGGGGGCCGGGCGGCTACACCTTC
CASSLGRGPGGYTF
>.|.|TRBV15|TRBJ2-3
TGTGCCACCAGCAGGGATCAAAGCCCGGGAGCGCAGTATTTT
CATSRDQSPGAQYF
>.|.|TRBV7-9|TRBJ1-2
TGTGCCGAGGGTGCCTTCTACGGCTACACCTTC
CAEGAFYGYTF
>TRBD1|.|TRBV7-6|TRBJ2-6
TGTGCCAGCGGCGGGCAGGGGGCGTTAGGGGCCAACGTCCTGACTTTC
CASGGQGALGANVLTF
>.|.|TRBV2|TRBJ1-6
TGTGCCAGCAGGCTGGACTTATTCTATAATTCACCCCTCCACTTT
CASRLDLFYNSPLHF
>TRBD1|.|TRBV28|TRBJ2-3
TGTGCCAGCAGTTCACGGACAGGCTCTAGCACAGATACGCAGTATTTT
CASSSRTGSSTDTQYF
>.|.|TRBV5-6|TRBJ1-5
TGTGCCAGCAGCTTGGGCGCCCATTTGGCCCAGCATTTT
CASSLGAHLAQHF
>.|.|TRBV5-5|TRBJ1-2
TGTGCCAGCAGCCCGGGGGCTAACTATGGCTACACCTTC
CASSPGANYGYTF
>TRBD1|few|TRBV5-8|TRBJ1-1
TGTGCCAGCAGACCCCGGGACAGGGTTGGTGAAGCTTTCTTT
CASRPRDRVGEAFF
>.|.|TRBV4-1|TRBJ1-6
TGCGCCCCGAGCCCCCTCCACTTT
CAPSPLHF
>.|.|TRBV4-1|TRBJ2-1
TGCGCCAGCAGCCAGGGGCCGGGCCGGCGCGACAATGAGCAGTTCTTC
CASSQGPGRRDNEQFF
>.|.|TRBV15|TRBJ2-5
TGTGCCACCAGCAGAGATCGACAGCTTCAAGAGACCCAGTACTTC
CATSRDRQLQETQYF
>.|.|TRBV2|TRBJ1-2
TGTGCCAGCAGTGAAGAACCCCGGTGGGTGACTTATGGCTACACCTTC
CASSEEPRWVTYGYTF
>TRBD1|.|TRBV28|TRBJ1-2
TGTGCCAGCAGCCGGGACAGCCATAGTGGCTACACCTTC
CASSRDSHSGYTF
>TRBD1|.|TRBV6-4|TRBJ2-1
TGTGCCAGCAGTCGGGACAGGGACGATATTCGGCAGTTCTTC
CASSRDRDDIRQFF
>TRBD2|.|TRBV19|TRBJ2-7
TGTGCCAGTAGTCCGGGGACTAGCGGGGTATCCTACGAGCAGTACTTC
CASSPGTSGVSYEQYF
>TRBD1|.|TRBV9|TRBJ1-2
TGTGCCAGCAGCGCAAGTGGGGGACAGTCCTACTATGGCTACACCTTC
CASSASGGQSYYGYTF
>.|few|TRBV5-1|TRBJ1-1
TGCGCCAGCAGCTATAGAGACATGAACACTGAAGCTTTCTTT
CASSYRDMNTEAFF
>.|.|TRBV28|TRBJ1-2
TGTGCCAGCAGCACAGCTAACTATGGCTACACCTTC
CASSTANYGYTF
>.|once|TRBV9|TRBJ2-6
TGTGCCAGCAGCTACATTTCTGGGGCCAACGTCCTGACTTTC
CASSYISGANVLTF
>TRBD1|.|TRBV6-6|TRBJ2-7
TGTGCCAGCAGTTACTCTCGGGACAGCAGCTCCGAGCAGTACTTC
CASSYSRDSSSEQYF
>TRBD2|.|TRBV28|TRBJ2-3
TGTGCCACCCGGGAATCGGGGGGGCCATATGATACGCAGTATTTT
CATRESGGPYDTQYF
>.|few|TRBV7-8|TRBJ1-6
TGTGCCAGCAGCCCCTGGAGAGGAAACAATTCACCCCTCCACTTT
CASSPWRGNNSPLHF
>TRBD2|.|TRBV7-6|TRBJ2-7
TGTGCCAGCAGCTTAGTAGCGGGCAGCAAACCCTACGAGCAGTACTTC
CASSLVAGSKPYEQYF
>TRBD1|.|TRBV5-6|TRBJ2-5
TGTGCCAGCAGCCGGACAGGAACTCAAGAGACCCAGTACTTC
CASSRTGTQETQYF
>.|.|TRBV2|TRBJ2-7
TGTGCCAGTAGTGAGGGACTGGAAAACTACGAGCAGTACTTC
CASSEGLENYEQYF